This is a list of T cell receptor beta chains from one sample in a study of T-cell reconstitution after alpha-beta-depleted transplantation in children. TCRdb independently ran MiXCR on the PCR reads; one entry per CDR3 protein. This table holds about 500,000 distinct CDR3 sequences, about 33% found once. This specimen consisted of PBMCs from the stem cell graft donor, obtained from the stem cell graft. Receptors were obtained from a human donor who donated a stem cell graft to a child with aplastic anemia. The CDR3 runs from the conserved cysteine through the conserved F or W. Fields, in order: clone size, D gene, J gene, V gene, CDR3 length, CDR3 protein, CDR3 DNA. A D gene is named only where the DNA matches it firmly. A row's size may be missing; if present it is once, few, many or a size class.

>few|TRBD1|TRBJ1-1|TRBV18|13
CASSPIDRGEAFF
TGTGCCAGCTCACCAATCGACAGGGGGGAAGCTTTCTTT
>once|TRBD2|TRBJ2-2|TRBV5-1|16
CASSFRSGRTGGELFF
TGCGCCAGCAGCTTCCGGAGCGGGAGAACGGGCGGGGAGCTGTTTTTT
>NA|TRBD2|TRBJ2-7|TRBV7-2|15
CASSSTGTSGYEQYF
TGTGCCAGCAGCTCGACCGGGACTAGCGGTTACGAGCAGTACTTC
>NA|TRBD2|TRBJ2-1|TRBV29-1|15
CSVGTSGRANNEQFF
TGCAGCGTTGGGACTAGCGGGAGGGCGAACAATGAGCAGTTCTTC
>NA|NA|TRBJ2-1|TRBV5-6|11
CASSLTGWEFF
TGTGCCAGCAGCTTAACAGGGTGGGAGTTCTTC
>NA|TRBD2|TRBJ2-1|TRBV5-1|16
CASSPLLAGTVDEQFF
TGCGCCAGCAGCCCACTACTAGCGGGAACTGTGGATGAGCAGTTCTTC
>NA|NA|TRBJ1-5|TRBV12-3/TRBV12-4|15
CASSTSYREGQPQHF
TGTGCCAGCAGTACCTCCTACAGGGAGGGACAGCCCCAGCATTTT
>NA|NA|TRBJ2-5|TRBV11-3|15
CASSSKGGVKETQYF
TGTGCCAGCAGCTCAAAGGGCGGGGTAAAAGAGACCCAGTACTTC
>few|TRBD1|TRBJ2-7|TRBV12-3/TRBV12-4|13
CASSFGTVYEQYF
TGTGCCAGCAGTTTCGGGACAGTATACGAGCAGTACTTC
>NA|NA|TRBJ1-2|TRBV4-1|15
CASSQEEKTNYGYTF
TGCGCCAGCAGCCAAGAAGAAAAGACTAACTATGGCTACACCTTC
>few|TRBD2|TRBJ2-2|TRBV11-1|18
CASSPGLAGSLNTGELFF
TGTGCCAGCAGCCCCGGACTAGCGGGGTCCCTGAACACCGGGGAGCTGTTTTTT
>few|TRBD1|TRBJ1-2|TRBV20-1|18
CSARDSGTGASGFYGYTF
TGCAGTGCTAGAGACTCCGGGACAGGGGCGAGTGGATTCTATGGCTACACCTTC
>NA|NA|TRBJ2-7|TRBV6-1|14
CASRPTSEPYEQYF
TGTGCCAGCAGACCTACCAGCGAGCCCTACGAGCAGTACTTC
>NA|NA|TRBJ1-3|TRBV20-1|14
CSARAGTDGNTIYF
TGCAGTGCTAGAGCCGGGACGGACGGAAACACCATATATTTT
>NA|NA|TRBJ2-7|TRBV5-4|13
CASSPQKGYEQYF
TGTGCCAGCAGCCCCCAGAAGGGGTACGAGCAGTACTTC
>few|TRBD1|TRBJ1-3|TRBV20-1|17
CSARGGTGVVSGNTIYF
TGCAGTGCTAGAGGAGGGACAGGGGTTGTCAGTGGAAACACCATATATTTT